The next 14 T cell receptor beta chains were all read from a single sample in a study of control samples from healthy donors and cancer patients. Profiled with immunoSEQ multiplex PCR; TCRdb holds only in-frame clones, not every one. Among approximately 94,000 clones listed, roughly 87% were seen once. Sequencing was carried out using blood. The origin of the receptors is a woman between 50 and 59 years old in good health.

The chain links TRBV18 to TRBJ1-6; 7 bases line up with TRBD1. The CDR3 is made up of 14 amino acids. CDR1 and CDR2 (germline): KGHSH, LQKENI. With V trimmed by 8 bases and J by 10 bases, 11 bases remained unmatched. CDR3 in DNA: TGTGCCAGCAAACAGGGGTCTTTCGACTCACCCCTCCACTTT. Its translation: CASKQGSFDSPLHF.

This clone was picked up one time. The chain's CDR3 is CATSRDQYEQYF. The CDR3 DNA is TGTGCCACCAGCAGAGATCAATACGAGCAGTACTTC. The V call is TRBV15, the J call TRBJ2-7, with no clear D. The CDR3 totals 12 residues. Germline assignment: CDR1 LNHNV and CDR2 YYDKDF (reference sequence). V shed 0 bases and J shed 4 bases, with 4 bases lying between them.

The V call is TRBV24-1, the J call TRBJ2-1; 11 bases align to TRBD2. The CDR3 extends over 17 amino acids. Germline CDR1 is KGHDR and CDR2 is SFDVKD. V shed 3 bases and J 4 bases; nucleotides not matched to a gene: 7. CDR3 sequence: CATSDATGTSGYNEQFF. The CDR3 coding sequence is TGTGCCACCAGTGATGCTACTGGGACTAGCGGATACAATGAGCAGTTCTTC.

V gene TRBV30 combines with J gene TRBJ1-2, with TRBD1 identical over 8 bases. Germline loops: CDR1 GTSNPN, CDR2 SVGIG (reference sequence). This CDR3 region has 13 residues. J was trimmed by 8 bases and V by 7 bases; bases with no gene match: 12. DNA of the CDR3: TGTGCCTCCAATCGGGACAGGCCATACGGCTACACCTTC. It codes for CASNRDRPYGYTF.

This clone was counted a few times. This CDR3 reads CASSTDRGNQPQHF. As DNA, the CDR3 is TGTGCCAGTAGTACAGACAGGGGCAATCAGCCCCAGCATTTT. The V gene is TRBV19, the J gene TRBJ1-5, with TRBD1 matching over 7 bases. Germline CDR1 LNHDA, CDR2 SQIVND (reference sequence). Trimming at V came to 4 bases and at J to 2 bases, leaving 2 bases not matched to a gene. This CDR3 is 14 amino acids long.

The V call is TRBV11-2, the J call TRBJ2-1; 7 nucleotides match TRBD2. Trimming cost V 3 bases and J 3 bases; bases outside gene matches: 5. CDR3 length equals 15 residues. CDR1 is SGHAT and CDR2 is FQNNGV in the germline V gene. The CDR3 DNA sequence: TGTGCCAGCAGCTTGGAACTAGCGAGCTACAATGAGCAGTTCTTC. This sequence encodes CASSLELASYNEQFF.

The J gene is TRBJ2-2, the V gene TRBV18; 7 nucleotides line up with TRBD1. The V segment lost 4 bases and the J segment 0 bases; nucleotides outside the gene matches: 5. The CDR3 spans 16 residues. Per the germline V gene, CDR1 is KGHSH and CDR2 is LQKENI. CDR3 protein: CASSQWGQPNTGELFF. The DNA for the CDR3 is TGTGCCAGCTCACAATGGGGACAGCCGAACACCGGGGAGCTGTTTTTT.

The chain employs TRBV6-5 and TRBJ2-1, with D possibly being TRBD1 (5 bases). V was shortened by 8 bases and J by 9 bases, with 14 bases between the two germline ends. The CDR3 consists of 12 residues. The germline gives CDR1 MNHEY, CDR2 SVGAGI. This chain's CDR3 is CASSSWGTEQFF. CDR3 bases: TGTGCCAGCTCGTCTTGGGGCACTGAGCAGTTCTTC.

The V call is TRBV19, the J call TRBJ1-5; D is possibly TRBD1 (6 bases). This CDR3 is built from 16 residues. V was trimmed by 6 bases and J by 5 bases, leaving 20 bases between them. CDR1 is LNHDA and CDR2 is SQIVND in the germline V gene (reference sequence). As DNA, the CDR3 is TGTGCCAGTAGCCCATTGCGGGGGGCGGAGTATCAGCCCCAGCATTTT. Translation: CASSPLRGAEYQPQHF.

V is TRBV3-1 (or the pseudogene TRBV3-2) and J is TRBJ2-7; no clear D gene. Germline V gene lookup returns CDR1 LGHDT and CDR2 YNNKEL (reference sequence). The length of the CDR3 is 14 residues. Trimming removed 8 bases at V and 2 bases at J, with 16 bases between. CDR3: CASVVRRDAYEQYV. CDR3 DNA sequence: TGTGCCAGCGTCGTCCGGCGAGACGCCTACGAGCAGTACGTC.

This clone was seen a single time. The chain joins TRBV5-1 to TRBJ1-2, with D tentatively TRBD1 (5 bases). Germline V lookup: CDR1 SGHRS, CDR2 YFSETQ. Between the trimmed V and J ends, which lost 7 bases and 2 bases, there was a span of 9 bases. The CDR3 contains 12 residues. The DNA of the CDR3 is TGCGCCAGCGGGGGTCCAAACTATGGCTACACCTTC. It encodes CASGGPNYGYTF.

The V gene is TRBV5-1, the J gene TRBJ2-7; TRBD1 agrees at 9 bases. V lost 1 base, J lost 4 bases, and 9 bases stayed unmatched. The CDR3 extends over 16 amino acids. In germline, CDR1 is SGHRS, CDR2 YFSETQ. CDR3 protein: CASSLYPGQGAYEQYF. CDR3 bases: TGCGCCAGCAGCTTGTATCCGGGACAGGGAGCTTACGAGCAGTACTTC.

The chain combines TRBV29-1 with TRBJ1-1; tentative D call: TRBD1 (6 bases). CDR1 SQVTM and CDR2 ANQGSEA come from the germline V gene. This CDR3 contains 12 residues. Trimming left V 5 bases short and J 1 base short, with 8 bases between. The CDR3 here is CSVRRGNTEAFF. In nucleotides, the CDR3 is TGCAGCGTTCGCAGGGGGAACACTGAAGCTTTCTTT.

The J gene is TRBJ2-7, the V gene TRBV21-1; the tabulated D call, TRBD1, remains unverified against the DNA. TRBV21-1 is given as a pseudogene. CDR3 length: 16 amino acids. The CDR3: CASSKTPGQALYEQYF. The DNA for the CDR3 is TGTGCCAGCAGCAAAACGCCGGGACAGGCGCTCTACGAGCAGTACTTC.